This T cell receptor (beta chain) comes out of a study of T cell repertoires in cytomegalovirus infection. This CDR3 is 14 amino acids long. Germline CDR1 reads SNHLY; CDR2 reads FYNNEI. The V gene end was trimmed by 6 bases and the J gene end by 4 bases; junction bases not matched to a gene: 8. This clonotype occurred a few times. MiXCR was run by TCRdb on the reads, yielding one entry per CDR3 protein. The sample has 200,000 or so distinct CDR3 sequences, roughly 27% seen once. The chain is built from TRBV2 and TRBJ1-1; 7 positions agree with TRBD1. This clonotype was sampled from a human donor in good health (CMV status not recorded). Some clones in this sample may be carry-over from other donors' samples. The specimen was PBMCs. The CDR3 loop is CASRRQGWGTEAFF. CDR3 DNA: TGTGCCAGCAGACGACAGGGTTGGGGCACTGAAGCTTTCTTT.